Below are 26 T cell receptor beta chains sequenced from a single sample in a study of human T cells and chemical hapten exposure. TCRdb used MiXCR to reprocess the RACE reads, holding one entry per CDR3 protein. The table records 82,000 or so distinct CDR3 sequences, over 10% of them present only once. Time point in this sample: patch test 3, about 24 weeks after DPC sensitization. The treatment was: therapeutic diphenylcyclopropenone sensitization with weekly scalp DPC. The specimen was whole blood, collected in connection with sensitization to the hapten diphenylcyclopropenone (DPC). These TCRs come from a woman aged 45 to 65 with alopecia areata. Some clones in this sample may be carry-over from other donors' samples.

In its sample, this clonotype was seen a few times. The gene calls are TRBV7-9 and TRBJ2-3, with no clear D. Germline lookup yields CDR1 SEHNR and CDR2 FQNEAQ (reference sequence). Trimming shortened V by 5 bases and J by 1 base, and 1 base separated the two germline ends. The CDR3 extends over 11 amino acids. This CDR3 reads CASSRTDTQYF. CDR3 coding DNA: TGTGCCAGCAGCCGCACAGATACGCAGTATTTT.

The chain couples TRBV28 to TRBJ1-2; weak D call: TRBD1 (6 bases). V lost 5 bases and J 3 bases, leaving 16 bases between the germline ends. Germline V gene sequence: CDR1 MDHEN, CDR2 SYDVKM. This CDR3 is 15 amino acids long. Here the CDR3 reads CASSPGTFSYYGYTF. The CDR3 DNA follows: TGTGCCAGCAGTCCTGGGACATTTTCATACTATGGCTACACCTTC.

This clonotype was found a few times. The chain has TRBV20-1 and TRBJ2-3; D not resolved. CDR3 size: 14 residues. The germline V gene has CDR1 DFQATT and CDR2 SNEGSKA (reference sequence). V shed 6 bases and J shed 0 bases, with 13 bases lying between them. The CDR3 DNA follows: TGCAGTGCCAGACACTTTGCTAGCACAGATACGCAGTATTTT. Its protein is CSARHFASTDTQYF.

The J gene is TRBJ1-5, the V gene TRBV6-2 or TRBV6-3; D is undetermined. Germline CDR1 is MNHEY and CDR2 is SVGEGT. This CDR3 spans 15 amino acids. Trimming shortened V by 8 bases and J by 0 bases, and 14 bases separated the two germline ends. CDR3 in DNA: TGTGCCAGCGACCCTGCGACAAATAGCAATCAGCCCCAGCATTTT. It specifies CASDPATNSNQPQHF.

This clonotype has just a few counts. The chain recombines TRBV20-1 with TRBJ2-7; TRBD2 matches 13 bases. This CDR3 comprises 15 residues. The germline CDR1 and CDR2 sequences are DFQATT and SNEGSKA (reference sequence). Germline trimming cut 1 base from V and 9 bases from J; bases unmatched to any gene: 9. CDR3 residues: CSARARGTSGIGQYF. As DNA, the CDR3 is TGCAGTGCTAGAGCGCGCGGGACTAGCGGGATAGGGCAGTACTTC.

This clonotype was observed a handful of times. The rearrangement joins TRBV12-3 or TRBV12-4 to TRBJ1-1, with 8 nucleotides matching TRBD1. This CDR3 comprises 14 residues. With V trimmed by 8 bases and J by 4 bases, 9 bases remained unmatched. This chain's CDR3 is CASLPGQESTEAFF. The DNA of the CDR3 is TGTGCCAGCCTCCCGGGACAGGAGTCCACTGAAGCTTTCTTT.

This clonotype was recorded a few times. The chain combines TRBV7-6 with TRBJ2-1, with a tentative D call TRBD1 (5 bases). The CDR3 loop spans 14 amino acids. Trimming stripped 5 bases from V and 4 bases from J, with 12 bases between. CDR1 and CDR2 from the germline V gene are SGHVS and FNYEAQ. In nucleotides, the CDR3 is TGTGCCAGCAGCCCCAGGACATCTTACAATGAGCAGTTCTTC. It specifies CASSPRTSYNEQFF.

This clonotype has ten or more counts. CDR3 nucleotides: TGTGCCAGCAGCTTAAGAGGGACTAGGGATACGCAGTATTTT. Protein sequence: CASSLRGTRDTQYF. The rearrangement links TRBV7-6 to TRBJ2-3; 8 bases are a match to TRBD2. The junction had 4 bases not matched to a gene; V was cut back by 2 bases and J by 6 bases. Germline CDR1 reads SGHVS; CDR2 reads FNYEAQ. The CDR3 sequence is 14 residues long.

V is TRBV28 and J is TRBJ2-3, with D unclear. Germline V gene lookup returns CDR1 MDHEN and CDR2 SYDVKM. V was shortened by 6 bases and J by 2 bases, with 12 bases between the two germline ends. This CDR3 is 14 amino acids long. CDR3 bases: TGTGCCAGCAGATGGGTTAAGGACACAGATACGCAGTATTTT. This encodes CASRWVKDTDTQYF. The full variable domain, its missing parts supplied by reference TRBV28 and TRBJ2-3, is DVKVTQSSRYLVKRTGEKVFLECVQDMDHENMFWYRQDPGLGLRLIYFSYDVKMKEKGDIPEGYSVSREKKERFSLILESASTNQTSMYLCASRWVKDTDTQYFGPGTRLTVL.

In nucleotides, the CDR3 is TGCGCCAGCAGCTTGTTGGGGGCTGACTACGAGCAGTACTTC. This codes for CASSLLGADYEQYF. This chain joins TRBV5-1 and TRBJ2-7, with a weak D call TRBD1 (6 bases). The CDR3 sequence is 14 residues long. Between the trimmed V and J ends, which lost 1 base and 3 bases, there was a span of 11 bases. Germline loops: CDR1 SGHRS, CDR2 YFSETQ.

This clonotype was detected many times. The chain joins TRBV29-1 to TRBJ2-3; D is undetermined. Germline loops: CDR1 SQVTM, CDR2 ANQGSEA. The CDR3 totals 14 residues. The germline V and J ends were trimmed by 6 bases and 1 base, with 14 bases remaining between them. CDR3 sequence: CSVRPGMGTDTQYF. CDR3 nucleotide sequence: TGCAGCGTACGTCCTGGGATGGGCACAGATACGCAGTATTTT.

The rearrangement links TRBV13 to TRBJ1-5, with D perhaps TRBD1 (6 bases). Trimming shortened V by 11 bases and J by 2 bases, and 25 bases separated the two germline ends. The CDR3 is 17 amino acids. Germline CDR1 reads PRHDT; CDR2 reads FYEKMQ (reference sequence). Here the CDR3 reads CAAFPGRGTFGNQPQHF. CDR3 sequence (DNA): TGTGCCGCTTTCCCGGGACGGGGGACATTTGGCAATCAGCCCCAGCATTTT. Using reference TRBV13 and TRBJ1-5 for the parts outside the CDR3, the full variable domain is AAGVIQSPRHLIKEKRETATLKCYPIPRHDTVYWYQQGPGQDPQFLISFYEKMQSDKGSIPDRFSAQQFSDYHSELNMSSLELGDSALYFCAAFPGRGTFGNQPQHFGDGTRLSIL.

V is TRBV3-1 and J is TRBJ2-7; maybe TRBD1 (6 bases). The CDR3 totals 13 residues. V was cut by 4 bases and J by 5 bases, with 12 bases left in between. From germline, CDR1 is LGHDT and CDR2 YNNKEL (reference sequence). The CDR3 bases are TGTGCCAGCAGCCCCAGGGGATTCGACGAGCAGTACTTC. Encoded protein: CASSPRGFDEQYF.

This clonotype was counted at least ten times. The chain links TRBV19 to TRBJ2-2; TRBD1 agrees at 8 bases. Germline V gene data show CDR1 as LNHDA and CDR2 as SQIVND (reference sequence). This CDR3 has 13 residues. J was trimmed by 0 bases and V by 11 bases; bases with no gene match: 2. The CDR3 region has the DNA TGTGCCGCACAGGGGGCGAACACCGGGGAGCTGTTTTTT. Translating gives CAAQGANTGELFF.

This chain uses TRBV29-1 with TRBJ2-5, with a possible D match to TRBD2 (7 bases). The CDR3 extends over 15 amino acids. Germline CDR1 reads SQVTM; CDR2 reads ANQGSEA. Trimming shortened V by 7 bases and J by 1 base, and 19 bases separated the two germline ends. DNA for the CDR3: TGCAGCGCTAACAGGGAGGGAAGGCTCCAAGAGACCCAGTACTTC. This translates into CSANREGRLQETQYF.

CDR3 in DNA: TGTGCCAGCAGTGAAACAGGTGTGGGCACAGATACGCAGTATTTT. Translated, it gives CASSETGVGTDTQYF. The V and J genes are TRBV2 and TRBJ2-3; tentatively, D is TRBD1 (5 bases). The germline CDR1 and CDR2 sequences are SNHLY and FYNNEI. Trimming cost V 2 bases and J 1 base, with 10 bases left between them. CDR3 size: 15 residues.

V usage is TRBV11-2 and J usage is TRBJ2-7; D may be TRBD2 (5 bases). This CDR3 has 13 amino acids. Germline V lookup: CDR1 SGHAT, CDR2 FQNNGV. The V end lost 8 bases, the J end lost 2 bases, and 13 bases lay between the germline ends. CDR3 nucleotide sequence: TGTGCCAGCCGCCCCGGGGTACCCTACGAGCAGTACTTC. Translation: CASRPGVPYEQYF.

The gene calls are TRBV6-6 and TRBJ2-7; TRBD1 is a possible D gene (5 bases). V was shortened by 0 bases and J by 5 bases, with 11 bases between the two germline ends. Looked up from germline, CDR1 is MNHNY and CDR2 is SVGAGI (reference sequence). The CDR3 covers 14 residues. CDR3 residues: CASSYSLGPDEQYF. The CDR3 coding sequence is TGTGCCAGCAGTTACTCCCTGGGGCCAGACGAGCAGTACTTC.

This clonotype was counted many times. The chain links TRBV6-2 or TRBV6-3 to TRBJ2-7; 10 bases fit TRBD2. V was pared by 10 bases and J by 4 bases, with 10 bases of the junction left unmatched. The CDR3 has 14 amino acids. The germline V gene encodes CDR1 MNHEY and CDR2 SVGEGT. Here the CDR3 reads CATHRAGGRYEQYF. For the CDR3, the DNA is TGTGCCACCCATCGAGCGGGAGGGCGATACGAGCAGTACTTC.

In this sample, this clonotype turned up many times. The chain is built from TRBV4-2 and TRBJ2-1; TRBD2 is a possible D gene (7 bases). Between the trimmed V and J ends, which lost 4 bases and 1 base, there was a span of 14 bases. The CDR3 has 16 amino acids. Germline assignment: CDR1 LGHNA and CDR2 YNFKEQ. The CDR3 DNA reads as TGTGCCAGCAGCCCTAGCGGAGGGGGGTCCTACAATGAGCAGTTCTTC. This sequence encodes CASSPSGGGSYNEQFF.

The chain links TRBV27 to TRBJ2-2; possible D gene TRBD2, 5 bases. This CDR3 spans 13 amino acids. V was pared by 11 bases and J by 7 bases, with 17 bases between. Germline V gene sequence: CDR1 MNHEY, CDR2 SMNVEV (reference sequence). CDR3 DNA: TGTGCCGGCCACAACCTAGCATACGGGGAGCTGTTTTTT. Translated, it gives CAGHNLAYGELFF.

This clonotype has just a few counts. This chain joins TRBV30 and TRBJ1-4; D not certain. This CDR3 has 12 residues. Germline CDR1 GTSNPN, CDR2 SVGIG (reference sequence). Deletions cut 5 bases from V and 4 bases from J, with 8 bases between. The chain's CDR3 is CAWSYSNEKLFF. The CDR3 DNA follows: TGTGCCTGGTCTTACAGTAATGAAAAACTGTTTTTT.

This clonotype was seen repeatedly, ten times or more. The V call is TRBV29-1, the J call TRBJ2-7; weak D call: TRBD2 (7 bases). CDR1 SQVTM and CDR2 ANQGSEA come from the germline V gene. The CDR3 contains 15 residues. The germline V and J ends were trimmed by 0 bases and 2 bases, with 14 bases remaining between them. As DNA, the CDR3 is TGCAGCGTTGAAGATCAACGGGGGGCAGCCTACGAGCAGTACTTC. Translating it yields CSVEDQRGAAYEQYF.

Ten or more counts support this clonotype. V gene TRBV12-3 or TRBV12-4 combines with J gene TRBJ1-3; D possibly corresponds to TRBD1 (6 bases). This CDR3 region has 15 residues. Trimming stripped 10 bases from V and 2 bases from J, with 18 bases between. The DNA of the CDR3 is TGTGCCACCCGACCAGACAGGCTAACTGGAAACACCATATATTTT. It is translated as CATRPDRLTGNTIYF.

At least ten counts were recorded for this clonotype. The chain has TRBV6-2 or TRBV6-3 and TRBJ2-7; D possibly matches TRBD1 or TRBD2 (5 bases each). V lost 6 bases and J 0 bases, leaving 12 bases between the germline ends. The CDR3 length is 14 residues. The germline gives CDR1 MNHEY, CDR2 SVGEGT. The CDR3: CASRRDGISYEQYF. The CDR3 DNA is TGTGCCAGCAGAAGGGACGGGATCTCCTACGAGCAGTACTTC.

This clonotype was seen a few times. This sequence joins TRBV5-1 and TRBJ1-1, with 10 bases fitting TRBD1. V dropped 2 bases and J dropped 4; count of bases not matched to a gene: 5. Germline CDR1 SGHRS, CDR2 YFSETQ. This CDR3 region has 15 residues. In DNA, the CDR3 is TGCGCCAGCAGCTTCCGGGACAGGGGACGCACTGAAGCTTTCTTT. Its translation is CASSFRDRGRTEAFF.